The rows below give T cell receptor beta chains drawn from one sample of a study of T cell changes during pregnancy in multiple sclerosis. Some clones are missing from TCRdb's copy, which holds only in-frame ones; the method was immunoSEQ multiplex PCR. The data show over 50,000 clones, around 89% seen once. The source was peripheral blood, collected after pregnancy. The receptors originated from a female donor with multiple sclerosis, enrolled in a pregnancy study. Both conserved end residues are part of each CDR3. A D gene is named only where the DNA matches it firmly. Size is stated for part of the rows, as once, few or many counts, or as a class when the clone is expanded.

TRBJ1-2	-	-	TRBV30	CAWSRQVGGYTF
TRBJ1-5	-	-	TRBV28	CASSLGLQIVQPQHF
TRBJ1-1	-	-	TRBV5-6	CASSLSPGGTEAFF
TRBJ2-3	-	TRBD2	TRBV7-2	CASRRRPGGTDTQYF
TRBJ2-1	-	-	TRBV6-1	CASSEIIGFGDGEQFF
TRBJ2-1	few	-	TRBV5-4	CASSPPLDSNEQFF
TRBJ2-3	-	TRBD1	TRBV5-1	CASRQGDSTDTQYF
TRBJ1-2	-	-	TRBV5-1	CASSLNSLYGYTF
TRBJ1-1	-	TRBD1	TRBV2	CASKRGQVNTEAFF
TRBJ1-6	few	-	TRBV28	CASSLRDLYNSPLHF
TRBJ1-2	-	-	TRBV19	CASNIDGGYGYTF
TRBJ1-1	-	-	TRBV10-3	CAIREGPPGTEAFF
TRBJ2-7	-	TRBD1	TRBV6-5	CASSYTGQDGDEQYF
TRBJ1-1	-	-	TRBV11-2	CASSLARGLWTEAFF
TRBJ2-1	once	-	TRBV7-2	CASSLTPYNEQFF
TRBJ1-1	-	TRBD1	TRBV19	CASSQIDRVEAFF
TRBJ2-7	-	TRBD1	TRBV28	CASSTPVGTGDF
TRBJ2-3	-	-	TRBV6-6	CASSYSSGTDTQYF
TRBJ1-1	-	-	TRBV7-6	CASSLAQGMNTEAFF
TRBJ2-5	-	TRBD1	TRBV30	CAWSQGAVETQYF
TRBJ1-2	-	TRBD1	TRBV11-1	CASSRTGTGSVYGYTF
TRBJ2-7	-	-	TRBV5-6	CASRVGHRLSSYEQYF
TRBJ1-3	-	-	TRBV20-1	CSARQGNTIYF
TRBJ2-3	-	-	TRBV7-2	CASSPSFDTQYF
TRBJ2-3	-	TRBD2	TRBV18	CASSPTLAGGDTQYF
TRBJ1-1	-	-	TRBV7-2	CASSPRNRVSTEAFF
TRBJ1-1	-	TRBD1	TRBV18	CASSSKGAGGIRDTEAFF
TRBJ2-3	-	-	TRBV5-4	CASSLDRPDTQYF
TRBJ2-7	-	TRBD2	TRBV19	CASTTSGGYEQYF